The 23 T cell receptor beta chains below were found in one sample sequenced in a study of CD8+ T cells in alopecia areata. Following extraction, RNA underwent reverse transcription to cDNA, which served as the sequencing template. Profiled with immunoSEQ multiplex PCR; TCRdb holds only in-frame clones, not every one. The table records under 300,000 clones, 67% of them present only once. The material sequenced was CD4+ T cells sorted from blood, taken at week 0. The receptors originated from a human donor with alopecia areata.

The chain uses TRBV7-2 and TRBJ2-6; D is perhaps TRBD1 (5 bases). Trimming pared 1 base from V and 0 bases from J, leaving 10 bases between. Germline V gives CDR1 SGHTA, CDR2 FQGNSA. The CDR3 length is 17 residues. CDR3 protein: CASSLGRVGSGANVLTF. The CDR3, as DNA: TGTGCCAGCAGCTTAGGCAGGGTGGGCTCTGGGGCCAACGTCCTGACTTTC.

This chain links TRBV19 with TRBJ2-6; no definite D call. The CDR3 is made up of 14 amino acids. Germline V CDR1 and CDR2: LNHDA, SQIVND (reference sequence). Trimming shortened V by 8 bases and J by 0 bases, and 8 bases separated the two germline ends. CDR3 sequence reads: CASHSHSGANVLTF. The CDR3 DNA follows: TGTGCCAGTCATTCCCACTCTGGGGCCAACGTCCTGACTTTC.

This sequence joins TRBV4-3 and TRBJ1-6, with unresolved D. The V end was cut by 0 bases, the J end by 8 bases, with 11 bases between. Germline V gene data show CDR1 as LGHNA and CDR2 as YSLEER. This CDR3 contains 15 residues. CDR3: CASSQEGRRDSPLHF. The CDR3 DNA is TGCGCCAGCAGCCAAGAAGGCAGGCGTGATTCACCCCTCCACTTT.

The chain recombines TRBV6-5 with TRBJ1-1; 7 bases align to TRBD1. V lost 0 bases, J lost 4 bases, and 5 bases stayed unmatched. CDR3 length equals 15 residues. Germline lookup yields CDR1 MNHEY and CDR2 SVGAGI. CDR3 loop: CASSYSPGGSTEAFF. The CDR3 DNA reads TGTGCCAGCAGTTACTCGCCAGGGGGAAGCACTGAAGCTTTCTTT.

The chain couples TRBV30 to TRBJ1-6, with D perhaps matching TRBD1 (6 bases). Per germline, CDR1 GTSNPN and CDR2 SVGIG (reference sequence). CDR3 length: 17 residues. Trimming cost V 0 bases and J 3 bases, with 15 bases left between them. CDR3 in amino acids: CAWSVPLQGDYNSPLHF. The CDR3 DNA reads as TGTGCCTGGAGTGTACCCTTACAGGGTGACTATAATTCACCCCTCCACTTT.

CDR3 loop: CASSHDTEAFF. The CDR3 DNA reads TGTGCCAGCAGCCACGACACTGAAGCTTTCTTT. V and J are TRBV11-1 and TRBJ1-1, with no clear D. V lost 5 bases and J lost 3, with 4 bases in between. Germline V lookup: CDR1 SGHAT, CDR2 FQDESV (reference sequence). The CDR3 is 11 residues long.

This CDR3 is CASSLLRAPNTGELFF. The CDR3 DNA reads TGTGCCAGCAGTTTATTGCGGGCACCGAACACCGGGGAGCTGTTTTTT. This chain links TRBV27 with TRBJ2-2, with D possibly TRBD2 on 5 matching bases. Germline V gene lookup returns CDR1 MNHEY and CDR2 SMNVEV (reference sequence). Between the trimmed V and J ends, which lost 1 base and 0 bases, there was a span of 9 bases. The CDR3 length is 16 residues.

The rearrangement links TRBV27 to TRBJ2-3, with D hard to call. This CDR3 is built from 15 residues. The V end lost 6 bases, the J end lost 6 bases, and 19 bases lay between the germline ends. Per germline, CDR1 MNHEY and CDR2 SMNVEV (reference sequence). CDR3 region: CASSLTPFPRDTQYF. The DNA for the CDR3 is TGTGCCAGCAGCCTCACCCCATTCCCTCGCGATACGCAGTATTTT.

CDR3 DNA sequence: TGTGCCTGGAGTGCTGACAGGGGTTGGAATGAGCAGTTCTTC. Residues: CAWSADRGWNEQFF. The chain joins TRBV30 to TRBJ2-1, with 8 nucleotides matching TRBD1. Losses at the gene ends were 1 base for V and 7 bases for J; bases not matched to a gene: 6. The CDR3 has 14 amino acids. Germline V lookup: CDR1 GTSNPN, CDR2 SVGIG (reference sequence).

The chain carries TRBV30 and TRBJ2-1; D possibly corresponds to TRBD2 (5 bases). V lost 2 bases and J 0 bases, leaving 20 bases between the germline ends. CDR3 size: 18 residues. The V gene's germline CDR1 is GTSNPN and CDR2 SVGIG (reference sequence). In nucleotides, the CDR3 is TGTGCCTGGAGTTGGGCTAGCCCCTTTAGGAGCTCCTACAATGAGCAGTTCTTC. This gives the protein CAWSWASPFRSSYNEQFF.

The chain has TRBV23-1 and TRBJ2-7, with D possibly being TRBD1 (6 bases). TRBV23-1 is known as an ORF, though its function is uncertain. V was pared by 0 bases and J by 12 bases, with 12 bases between. This CDR3 region has 12 residues. The CDR3 spells CASSQSFGQLYF. CDR3 in DNA: TGCGCCAGCAGTCAATCTTTTGGACAGTTGTACTTC.

The DNA for the CDR3 is TGTGCCTGGTCTCGAGAAGCATCACCCCTCCACTTT. Translating gives CAWSREASPLHF. The chain carries TRBV30 and TRBJ1-6; no reliable D call. Trimming cost V 5 bases and J 10 bases, with 12 bases left between them. This CDR3 comprises 12 residues. CDR1 is GTSNPN, CDR2 SVGIG, per germline (reference sequence).

The chain couples TRBV5-4 to TRBJ2-5, with 7 bases matching TRBD2. Germline CDR1 SGHNT, CDR2 YYREEE (reference sequence). The CDR3 is 15 amino acids. Germline trimming cut 4 bases from V and 0 bases from J; bases unmatched to any gene: 6. In DNA, the CDR3 is TGTGCCAGCAGCGATAGCGGGTCCCACCAAGAGACCCAGTACTTC. It specifies CASSDSGSHQETQYF.

This clone was observed a few times. J is TRBJ1-2 and V is TRBV29-1; the D is unclear. V was clipped by 7 bases and J by 4 bases, with 13 bases between them. Germline CDR1 and CDR2: SQVTM and ANQGSEA. The CDR3 is 12 residues long. This CDR3 reads CSARTVVYGYTF. CDR3 in DNA: TGCAGCGCCCGTACGGTGGTCTATGGCTACACCTTC.

This chain connects TRBV27 to TRBJ2-1, with TRBD1 matching 10 bases. V gave up 7 bases and J gave up 5 bases; unmatched junction bases: 5. This CDR3 is 14 amino acids long. Germline CDR1 is MNHEY and CDR2 is SMNVEV (reference sequence). CDR3 loop: CASKSGQGNNEQFF. The CDR3 bases are TGTGCCAGCAAATCGGGACAGGGGAACAATGAGCAGTTCTTC.

The genes are TRBV29-1 and TRBJ2-7; 11 nucleotides match TRBD2. Germline lookup yields CDR1 SQVTM and CDR2 ANQGSEA. The ends lost 2 bases at V and 3 bases at J; junction bases unmatched: 12. The CDR3 runs to 17 residues. The CDR3 DNA reads TGCAGCGTTGAAAAGTACCGGGGTACTAGCGGGGGCTACGAGCAGTACTTC. Translated, it gives CSVEKYRGTSGGYEQYF.

On this clone: This same CDR3 is encoded by further DNA sequences in the sample. V usage is TRBV18 and J usage is TRBJ2-5; no reliable D call. V dropped 3 bases and J dropped 4 bases, with 3 bases sitting between them. Germline V gives CDR1 KGHSH, CDR2 LQKENI. The CDR3 loop spans 11 amino acids. The CDR3 sequence: CASSPRETQYF. DNA of the CDR3: TGTGCCAGCTCACCGCGAGAGACCCAGTACTTC.

The chain is built from TRBV30 and TRBJ1-5; a possible D gene is TRBD1 (6 bases). The CDR3 contains 15 residues. CDR1 is GTSNPN, CDR2 SVGIG, per germline (reference sequence). V shed 4 bases and J shed 0 bases, with 13 bases lying between them. The CDR3 here is CAWKMGGHSNQPQHF. The CDR3 bases are TGTGCCTGGAAAATGGGGGGCCATAGCAATCAGCCCCAGCATTTT.

The CDR3 here is CASSTDTFYQPQHF. CDR3 bases: TGTGCCAGTAGTACGGACACTTTTTATCAGCCCCAGCATTTT. The rearrangement joins TRBV19 to TRBJ1-5, with D perhaps TRBD1 (5 bases). Between the trimmed V and J ends, which lost 4 bases and 5 bases, there was a span of 12 bases. This CDR3 has 14 residues. The V gene's germline CDR1 is LNHDA and CDR2 SQIVND (reference sequence). Looking up the rest from reference TRBV19 and TRBJ1-5 gives the full variable domain: DGGITQSPKYLFRKEGQNVTLSCEQNLNHDAMYWYRQDPGQGLRLIYYSQIVNDFQKGDIAEGYSVSREKKESFPLTVTSAQKNPTAFYLCASSTDTFYQPQHFGDGTRLSIL.

This clone was counted between two and nine times. The gene calls are TRBV10-3 and TRBJ2-5; tentative D call: TRBD1 (6 bases). The CDR3 length is 16 residues. The V end lost 0 bases, the J end lost 0 bases, and 11 bases lay between the germline ends. Germline CDR1 reads ENHRY; CDR2 reads SYGVKD. The CDR3 here is CAISESSGHYQETQYF. DNA for the CDR3: TGTGCCATCAGTGAGTCCTCGGGACACTACCAAGAGACCCAGTACTTC.

This chain uses TRBV7-9 with TRBJ2-3, with 8 bases lining up with TRBD2. CDR1 is SEHNR and CDR2 is FQNEAQ in the germline V gene (reference sequence). The length of the CDR3 is 14 residues. V was pared by 5 bases and J by 7 bases, with 8 bases of the junction left unmatched. CDR3 loop: CASSTGLGENTQYF. The CDR3 DNA sequence: TGTGCCAGCAGCACGGGACTAGGGGAAAATACGCAGTATTTT.

CDR3 region: CAWSVLGGSYGYTF. For the CDR3, the DNA is TGTGCCTGGAGTGTACTTGGAGGGAGTTATGGCTACACCTTC. The rearrangement joins TRBV30 to TRBJ1-2; D ambiguous. The length of the CDR3 is 14 residues. Germline V gene data show CDR1 as GTSNPN and CDR2 as SVGIG (reference sequence). The V end lost 0 bases, the J end lost 5 bases, and 13 bases lay between the germline ends. Full variable domain (remainder filled in from reference TRBV30 and TRBJ1-2): SQTIHQWPATLVQPVGSPLSLECTVEGTSNPNLYWYRQAAGRGLQLLFYSVGIGQISSEVPQNLSASRPQDRQFILSSKKLLLSDSGFYLCAWSVLGGSYGYTFGSGTRLTVV.

The chain joins TRBV7-6 to TRBJ1-1; a possible D gene is TRBD1 (5 bases). Trimming removed 1 base from V and 2 bases from J, with 11 bases in between. The CDR3 totals 15 residues. Germline assignment: CDR1 SGHVS and CDR2 FNYEAQ. CDR3 sequence (DNA): TGTGCCAGCAGCTTAGTCGAGACAGACAACACTGAAGCTTTCTTT. As protein: CASSLVETDNTEAFF. Looking up the rest from reference TRBV7-6 and TRBJ1-1 gives the full variable domain: GAGVSQSPRYKVTKRGQDVALRCDPISGHVSLYWYRQALGQGPEFLTYFNYEAQQDKSGLPNDRFSAERPEGSISTLTIQRTEQRDSAMYRCASSLVETDNTEAFFGQGTRLTVV.